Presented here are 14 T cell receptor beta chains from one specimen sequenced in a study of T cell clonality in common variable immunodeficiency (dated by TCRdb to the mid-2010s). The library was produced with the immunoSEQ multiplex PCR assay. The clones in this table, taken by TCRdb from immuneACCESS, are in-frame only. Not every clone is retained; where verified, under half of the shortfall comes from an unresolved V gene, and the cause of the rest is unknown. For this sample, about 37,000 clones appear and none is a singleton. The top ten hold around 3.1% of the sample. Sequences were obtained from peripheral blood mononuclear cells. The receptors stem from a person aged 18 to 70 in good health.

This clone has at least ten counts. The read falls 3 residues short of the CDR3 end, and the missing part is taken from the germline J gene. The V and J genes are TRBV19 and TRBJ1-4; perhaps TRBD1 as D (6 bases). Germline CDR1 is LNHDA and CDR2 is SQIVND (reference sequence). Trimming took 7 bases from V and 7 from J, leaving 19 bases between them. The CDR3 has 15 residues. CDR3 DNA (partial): TGTGCCAGTACCAAAAACGGACAGATAGGTGAAAAA. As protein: CASTKNGQIGEK. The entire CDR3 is CASTKNGQIGEKLFF. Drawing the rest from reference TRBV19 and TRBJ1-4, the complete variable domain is DGGITQSPKYLFRKEGQNVTLSCEQNLNHDAMYWYRQDPGQGLRLIYYSQIVNDFQKGDIAEGYSVSREKKESFPLTVTSAQKNPTAFYLCASTKNGQIGEKLFFGSGTQLSVL.

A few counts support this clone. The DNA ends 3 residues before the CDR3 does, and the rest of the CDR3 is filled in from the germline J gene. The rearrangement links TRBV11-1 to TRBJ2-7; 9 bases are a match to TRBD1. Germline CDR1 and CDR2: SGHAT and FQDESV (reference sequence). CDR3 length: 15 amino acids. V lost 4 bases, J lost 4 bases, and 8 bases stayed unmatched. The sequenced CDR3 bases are TGTGCCAGCAGCTCTGAGGGGACAGGGAAGTACGAG. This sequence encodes CASSSEGTGKYE. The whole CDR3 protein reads CASSSEGTGKYEQYF. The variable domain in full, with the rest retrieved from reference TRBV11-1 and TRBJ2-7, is EAEVAQSPRYKITEKSQAVAFWCDPISGHATLYWYRQILGQGPELLVQFQDESVVDDSQLPKDRFSAERLKGVDSTLKIQPAELGDSAMYLCASSSEGTGKYEQYFGPGTRLTVT.

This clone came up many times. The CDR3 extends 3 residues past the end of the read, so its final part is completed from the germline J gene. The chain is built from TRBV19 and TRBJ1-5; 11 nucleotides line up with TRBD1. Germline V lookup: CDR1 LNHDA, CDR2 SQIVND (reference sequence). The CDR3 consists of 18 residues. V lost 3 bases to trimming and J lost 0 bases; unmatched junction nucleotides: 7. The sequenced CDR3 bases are TGTGCCAGTAGTATCCGGGACAGGGGGGAAGTTAGCAATCAGCCC. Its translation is CASSIRDRGEVSNQP. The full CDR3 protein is CASSIRDRGEVSNQPQHF.

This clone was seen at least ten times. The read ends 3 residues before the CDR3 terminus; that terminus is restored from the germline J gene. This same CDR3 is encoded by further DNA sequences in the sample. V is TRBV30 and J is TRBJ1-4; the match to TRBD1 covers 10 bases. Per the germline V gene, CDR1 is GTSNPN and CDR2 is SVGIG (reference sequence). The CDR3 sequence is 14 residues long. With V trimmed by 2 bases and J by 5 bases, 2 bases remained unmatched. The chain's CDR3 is CAWSRTGGNEKLFF. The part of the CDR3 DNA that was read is TGTGCCTGGAGTCGGACAGGGGGGAATGAAAAA. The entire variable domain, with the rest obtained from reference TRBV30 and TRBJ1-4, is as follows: SQTIHQWPATLVQPVGSPLSLECTVEGTSNPNLYWYRQAAGRGLQLLFYSVGIGQISSEVPQNLSASRPQDRQFILSSKKLLLSDSGFYLCAWSRTGGNEKLFFGSGTQLSVL.

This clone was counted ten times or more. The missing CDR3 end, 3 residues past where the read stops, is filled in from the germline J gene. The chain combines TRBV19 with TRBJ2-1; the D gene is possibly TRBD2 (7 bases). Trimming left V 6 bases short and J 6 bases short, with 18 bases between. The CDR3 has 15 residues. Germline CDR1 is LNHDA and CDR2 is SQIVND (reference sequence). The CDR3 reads CASSGGQGKTNEQFF. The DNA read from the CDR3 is TGTGCCAGTAGCGGGGGGCAGGGTAAGACCAATGAG.

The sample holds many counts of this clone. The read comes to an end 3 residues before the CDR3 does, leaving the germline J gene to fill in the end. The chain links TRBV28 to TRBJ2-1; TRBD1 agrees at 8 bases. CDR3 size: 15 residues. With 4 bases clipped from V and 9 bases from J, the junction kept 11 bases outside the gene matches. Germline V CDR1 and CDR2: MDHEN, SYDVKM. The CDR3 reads CASSYAGRGRVEQFF. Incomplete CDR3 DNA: TGTGCCAGCAGTTACGCGGGCAGGGGGCGCGTTGAG.

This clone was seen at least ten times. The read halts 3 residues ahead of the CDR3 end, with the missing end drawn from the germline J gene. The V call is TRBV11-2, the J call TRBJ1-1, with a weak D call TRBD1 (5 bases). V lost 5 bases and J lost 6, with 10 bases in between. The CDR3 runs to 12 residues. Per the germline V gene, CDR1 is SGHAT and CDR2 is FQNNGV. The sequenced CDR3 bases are TGTGCCAGCAGCCTTACAGGTCCTGAA. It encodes CASSLTGPE. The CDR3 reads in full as CASSLTGPEAFF.

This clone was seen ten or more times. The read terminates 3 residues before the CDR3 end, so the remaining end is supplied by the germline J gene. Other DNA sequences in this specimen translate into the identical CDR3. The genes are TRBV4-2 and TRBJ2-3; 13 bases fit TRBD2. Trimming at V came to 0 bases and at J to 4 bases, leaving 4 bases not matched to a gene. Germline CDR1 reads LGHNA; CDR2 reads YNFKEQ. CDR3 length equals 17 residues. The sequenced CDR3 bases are TGTGCCAGCAGCCAAGAGATGGGACTAGCGGGACCAGATACG. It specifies CASSQEMGLAGPDT. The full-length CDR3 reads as CASSQEMGLAGPDTQYF.

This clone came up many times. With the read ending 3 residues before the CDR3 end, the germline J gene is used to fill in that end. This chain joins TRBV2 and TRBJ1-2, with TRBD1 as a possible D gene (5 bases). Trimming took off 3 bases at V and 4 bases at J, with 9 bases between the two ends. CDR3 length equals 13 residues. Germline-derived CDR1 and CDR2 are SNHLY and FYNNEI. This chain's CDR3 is CASSDTGGYGYTF. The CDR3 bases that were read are TGTGCCAGCAGTGACACGGGGGGCTATGGC.

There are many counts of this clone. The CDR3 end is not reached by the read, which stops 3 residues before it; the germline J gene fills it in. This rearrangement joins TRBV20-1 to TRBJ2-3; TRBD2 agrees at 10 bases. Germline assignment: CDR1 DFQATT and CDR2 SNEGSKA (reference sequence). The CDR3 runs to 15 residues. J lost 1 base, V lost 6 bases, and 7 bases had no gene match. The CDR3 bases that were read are TGCAGTGCCAACGCACTAGCGGGACGCACAGATACG. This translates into CSANALAGRTDT. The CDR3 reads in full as CSANALAGRTDTQYF.

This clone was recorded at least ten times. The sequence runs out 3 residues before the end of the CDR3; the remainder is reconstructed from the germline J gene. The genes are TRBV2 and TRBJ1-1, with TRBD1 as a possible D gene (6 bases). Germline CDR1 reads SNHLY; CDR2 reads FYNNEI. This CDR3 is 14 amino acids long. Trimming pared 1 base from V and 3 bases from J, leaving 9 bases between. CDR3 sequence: CASSEGRGYTEAFF. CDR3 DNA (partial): TGTGCCAGCAGTGAAGGCAGGGGCTACACTGAA.

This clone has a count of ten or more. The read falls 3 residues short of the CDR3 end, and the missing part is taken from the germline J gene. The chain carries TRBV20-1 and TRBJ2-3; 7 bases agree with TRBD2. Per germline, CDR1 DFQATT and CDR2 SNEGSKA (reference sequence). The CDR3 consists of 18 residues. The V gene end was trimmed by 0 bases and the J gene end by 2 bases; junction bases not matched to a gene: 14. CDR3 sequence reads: CSARDPGRGSNLTDTQYF. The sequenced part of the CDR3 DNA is TGCAGTGCTAGAGATCCCGGGCGGGGGTCCAACCTCACAGATACG.

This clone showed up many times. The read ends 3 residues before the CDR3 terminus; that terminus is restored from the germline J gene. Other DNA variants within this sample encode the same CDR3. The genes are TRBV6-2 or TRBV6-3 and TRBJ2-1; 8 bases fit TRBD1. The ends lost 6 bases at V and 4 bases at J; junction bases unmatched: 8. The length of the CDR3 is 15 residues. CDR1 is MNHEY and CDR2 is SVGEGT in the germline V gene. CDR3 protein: CASSSDRGRYNEQFF. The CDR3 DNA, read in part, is TGTGCCAGCAGCTCCGACAGGGGTAGATACAATGAG.

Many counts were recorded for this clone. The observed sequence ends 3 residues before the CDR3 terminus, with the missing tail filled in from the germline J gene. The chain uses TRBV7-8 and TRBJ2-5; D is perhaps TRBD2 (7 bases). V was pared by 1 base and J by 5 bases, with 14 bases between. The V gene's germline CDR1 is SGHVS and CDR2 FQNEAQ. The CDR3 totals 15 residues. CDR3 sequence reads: CASSLDRDYTETQYF. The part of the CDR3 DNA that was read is TGTGCCAGCAGCTTAGACAGGGACTACACGGAGACC.